The clone carrying this T cell receptor beta chain was observed a few times. The data are from a study of beta chain features in type 1 diabetes. J lost 4 bases, V lost 0 bases, and 6 bases had no gene match. CDR3 length: 15 amino acids. Germline CDR1 reads SGHRS; CDR2 reads YFSETQ. Isolation of CD4+ naive, central memory, regulatory and stem cell-like memory cells was achieved by sorting via CD45RO/CCR7/CD25/CD127/CD95/CD27. Investigators reverse transcribed all isolated RNA, so they sequenced expressed TCRB transcripts. Here immunoSEQ multiplex PCR was the method, and the copy in TCRdb shows in-frame clones only, minus some. Among approximately 250,000 clones listed, 9.6% were seen once.

The clonotype comes from a woman younger than 30 in good health. The genes are TRBV5-1 and TRBJ2-5, with 7 nucleotides matching TRBD1. Sequenced input: naive CD4+ T cells from blood. In DNA, the CDR3 is TGCGCCAGCAGCTTGGAACAGGGGTACGCAGAGACCCAGTACTTC. Translation: CASSLEQGYAETQYF. Drawing the rest from reference TRBV5-1 and TRBJ2-5, the complete variable domain is KAGVTQTPRYLIKTRGQQVTLSCSPISGHRSVSWYQQTPGQGLQFLFEYFSETQRNKGNFPGRFSGRQFSNSRSEMNVSTLELGDSALYLCASSLEQGYAETQYFGPGTRLLVL.